This entry is about one T cell receptor (beta chain). This clonotype was seen a few times. Its antigen is not yet known. The sample holds no much larger clone one base away, and base qualities are not on file. The library was prepared using PCR. DNA from cultured CD4+ T cells underwent TCR sequencing with the Oncomine TCR Beta short-read assay at the Johns Hopkins FTIC core. The QIAamp micro DNA kit was used to extract genomic DNA from the cultured CD4+ T cells. Oncomine TCR Beta libraries from cultured CD4+ T cells were pooled using unique dual indexes and sequenced on an Illumina iSeq 100. As for the authors' bioinformatics: Non-productive sequences were filtered out, and CDR3s that did not start with C, did not end with F or W, or were shorter than 7 amino acids were discarded. The MANAFEST web application was used to identify antigen-specific clonotypes by comparing peptide-stimulated wells against reference wells and other culture wells. For a clone to be called positive, the clone needed an FDR below 0.05, an odds ratio above 5, and a productive frequency above 0.1% in at least two of three replicate wells. Cross-reactive clonotypes were defined as significantly expanded in both SARS-CoV-2 spike wells and at least one common cold coronavirus spike condition. Levenshtein distances (stringdist) and unrooted phylogenetic trees (ape) in R version 3.6.1 were used to assess CDR3 homology. TCRdb reran the public reads through fastp at Q25 and MiXCR, keeping productive beta chains. Each entry merges the rows of one CDR3 protein and shows their most common DNA and genes. TCRdb, not the authors, supplied the V and J calls. This sample has around 10,000 distinct CDR3 sequences in its table, and just under 75% of those were observed once. Of the sample, under 8.5% falls within the top ten clones.

The data originate from a study of vaccination and CD4 T cells after COVID-19 (dated by TCRdb to between 2021 and 2023). In the study overall: Convalescent patients had a positive SARS-CoV-2 result on nasal swab PCR, and of these patients, several had mild disease and one had severe disease. The time from the second vaccine dose to post-vaccine blood sampling had a median of around 72 days and ranged from roughly 12 to 241 days. Overlapping spike peptide pools from SARS-CoV-2 and from the common cold coronaviruses HCoV-NL63, HCoV-OC43 and HCoV-229E were used as culture stimuli. In control cultures, a CEFX viral epitope pool was used as positive control, an HIV-1 Nef peptide pool was used as negative control, or no peptide was added. The convalescent cohort comprised six males and four females, including two Hispanic individuals, seven Caucasians, two Asians and one multiracial person. The spike-specific CD4+ TCR repertoire was compared before and after mRNA vaccination in over nine COVID-19 convalescent patients and a few infection-naive healthy vaccine recipients. Post-COVID blood samples from convalescent patients were collected a median of roughly 100 days after diagnosis, with a range of 35 to 161 days. Participants got two doses of the Pfizer-BioNTech BNT162b2 vaccine (n=8) or two doses of the Moderna mRNA-1273 vaccine (n=2).

Overall study results and their limits: Among convalescent patients, a median about 86% of the SARS-CoV-2-reactive clones seen after vaccination appeared only after vaccination, which suggests priming specific to the vaccine. Although the median number of SARS-CoV-2-reactive clonotypes went up from roughly 22 after infection to more than 30 after vaccination, the increase was not significant. Of the vaccine-specific clones in convalescent patients, 304 of 307, or nearly all, reacted only to SARS-CoV-2 spike and did not cross-react with common cold coronaviruses. Only a relatively small number of convalescent patients were included in the study, and early timepoints following natural infection were not analyzed.

This sample's treatment or condition label indicates: approximately 11-day PBMC culture with coronavirus spike peptide pools or control peptides (ViraFEST assay). The ViraFEST assay was used in the study, in which antigen-specific T cells were expanded with peptide pools and expanded clonotypes were subsequently identified by TCR sequencing. Positive SARS-CoV-2 PCR tests in the convalescent patients dated from March to December 2020, before Alpha, Beta and Delta variants emerged in the United States. Each well held approximately 2 million PBMCs cultured in IMDM containing around 5.1% human AB serum and 9 to 10 IU/ml IL-2, with 8 to 10 ug/ml peptide pools added. On days 3 and 7, half of the culture medium was replaced with fresh IL-2-containing medium. After 10 days of culture, CD4+ T cells were isolated by negative selection with the EasySep CD4+ T cell isolation kit. Ficoll-Paque Plus gradient centrifugation was used to isolate PBMCs from whole blood, and the isolated PBMCs were then either used fresh or cryopreserved at -140C. Each culture condition was generally run in triplicate wells.

CDR1 and CDR2, per the germline V gene, are MDHEN and SYDVKM. V is pared back by 1 base and J by 7 bases, with 17 bases lying between the germline termini. The CDR3 numbers 15 residues from cysteine through phenylalanine. This entry keeps only the CDR3 DNA: 45 bases, framed from base 1. The chain employs TRBV28 and TRBJ2-7; the D region possibly corresponds to TRBD2 (5 bases align). Sequenced: CD4+ T cells from blood, cultured in vitro. The clonotype comes from a human donor who had recovered from COVID-19. The CDR3 protein is CASSLLPTSSVEQYF. The nucleotide sequence reads as follows: TGTGCCAGCAGTTTATTACCTACGAGTAGCGTTGAGCAGTACTTC.